This is a list of T cell receptor beta chains from one sample in a study of OX40 agonist ivuxolimab in advanced cancers. Profiled with immunoSEQ multiplex PCR; TCRdb holds only in-frame clones, not every one. This table has about 64,000 clones, roughly 89% appearing once. The starting material was CD4+ or CD8+ T cells sorted from blood, obtained in a trial of the OX40 agonist ivuxolimab. These receptors originate from an adult with an advanced solid tumor such as melanoma, head and neck, liver or kidney cancer. Each CDR3 is given with its conserved first and last residue. Each record gives: CDR3 DNA, CDR3 protein, V gene, clone size, J gene, D gene. D genes are given only for firm matches. Not every row has a clone size; where given, it reads once, few, many or a size class.

DNA: TGCAGCGCCGGACAGGCGAACACCGGGGAGCTGTTTTTT; CDR3: CSAGQANTGELFF; V: TRBV29-1; size: .; J: TRBJ2-2; D: TRBD1
DNA: TGTGCCAGCAGCCCTGGGGGGGTATACAATGAGCAGTTCTTC; CDR3: CASSPGGVYNEQFF; V: TRBV7-8; size: .; J: TRBJ2-1; D: TRBD2
DNA: TGTGCCTGGAGTCCGCACCACGGGGGGGACGCCGGGGAGCTGTTTTTT; CDR3: CAWSPHHGGDAGELFF; V: TRBV30; size: .; J: TRBJ2-2; D: TRBD2
DNA: TGTGCCAGCAGCTTGGCCTTAGCGGGGCGAGAGCAGTACTTC; CDR3: CASSLALAGREQYF; V: TRBV5-8; size: .; J: TRBJ2-7; D: TRBD2
DNA: TGTGCCAGCAGCTTGCAGGGCACAGATACGCAGTATTTT; CDR3: CASSLQGTDTQYF; V: TRBV7-9; size: .; J: TRBJ2-3; D: .
DNA: TGTGCCAGCAGTTTAGGTGGACATCGCACCGCAGAGACCCAGTACTTC; CDR3: CASSLGGHRTAETQYF; V: TRBV28; size: .; J: TRBJ2-5; D: .
DNA: TGTGCCAGCAGCCTTCGCACACAGCCTGGGACACCCCTCCACTTT; CDR3: CASSLRTQPGTPLHF; V: TRBV7-2; size: .; J: TRBJ1-6; D: .
DNA: TGCAGCGTTCCTCAGACAGTTTCGAACACCGGGGAGCTGTTTTTT; CDR3: CSVPQTVSNTGELFF; V: TRBV29-1; size: .; J: TRBJ2-2; D: .
DNA: TGTGCCAGCAGCTTATTGCAGGGGGGGGCCTCAAATGAGCAGTTCTTC; CDR3: CASSLLQGGASNEQFF; V: TRBV7-9; size: .; J: TRBJ2-1; D: .
DNA: TGTGCCAGCAGCCAGACAGGGAGCGACTACGAGCAGTACTTC; CDR3: CASSQTGSDYEQYF; V: TRBV28; size: .; J: TRBJ2-7; D: TRBD1
DNA: TGTGCCAGCAGCTGGGGGACGGCGGGGTTGCTGTTTTTT; CDR3: CASSWGTAGLLFF; V: TRBV7-9; size: .; J: TRBJ1-4; D: .
DNA: TGTGCCAGCAGTCCCGGACTAGCGGGAGACGTCAATGAGCAGTTCTTC; CDR3: CASSPGLAGDVNEQFF; V: TRBV27; size: .; J: TRBJ2-1; D: TRBD2
DNA: TGTGCCTGGAGCCTAAAGGGTTCAGATACGCAGTATTTT; CDR3: CAWSLKGSDTQYF; V: TRBV30; size: .; J: TRBJ2-3; D: .
DNA: TGTGCCAGCAGTTTACAAACTAACTATGGCTACACCTTC; CDR3: CASSLQTNYGYTF; V: TRBV28; size: .; J: TRBJ1-2; D: .
DNA: TGCGCCAGCAGCTGGAGGCCGGGGCCCGGAGAGACCCAGTACTTC; CDR3: CASSWRPGPGETQYF; V: TRBV5-1; size: .; J: TRBJ2-5; D: .
DNA: TGTGCCAGCAGCTCCCGTGGACGGGACCAAACCTACGAGCAGTACTTC; CDR3: CASSSRGRDQTYEQYF; V: TRBV11-2; size: .; J: TRBJ2-7; D: .
DNA: TGTGCTAGCAGCTTGCGGGACACCTACGAGCAGTACTTC; CDR3: CASSLRDTYEQYF; V: TRBV7-7; size: once; J: TRBJ2-7; D: .
DNA: TGTGCCAGCGATGCAGGGGGCCCCCAGCCCCAGCATTTT; CDR3: CASDAGGPQPQHF; V: TRBV6-1; size: .; J: TRBJ1-5; D: TRBD1
DNA: TGCAGTGCCGAAAAGGCCTACGAGCAGTACTTC; CDR3: CSAEKAYEQYF; V: TRBV20-1; size: .; J: TRBJ2-7; D: .
DNA: TGTGCCAGCAGTGATGTTCAGGGGGCAGTCGACGAGCAGTACTTC; CDR3: CASSDVQGAVDEQYF; V: TRBV25-1; size: .; J: TRBJ2-7; D: TRBD1
DNA: TGTGCCAGCAGTGACAACTGCAGGGAGAGCTCCTACAATGAGCAGTTCTTC; CDR3: CASSDNCRESSYNEQFF; V: TRBV6-4; size: .; J: TRBJ2-1; D: .
DNA: TGCGCCAGCAGCCAGACTAGCGGGAGGGTTAATGAGCAGTTCTTC; CDR3: CASSQTSGRVNEQFF; V: TRBV5-1; size: .; J: TRBJ2-1; D: TRBD2
DNA: TGTGCCAGCACCCGGGTTGTTGGGACTAGCGGGCACAATGAGCAGTTCTTC; CDR3: CASTRVVGTSGHNEQFF; V: TRBV27; size: .; J: TRBJ2-1; D: TRBD2